The 18 T cell receptor beta chains below all came from one sample that was sequenced in a study of molecular identifiers for immune sequencing clone quantification. Each CDR3 protein is one row after TCRdb ran MiXCR on the PCR reads. The sample shows hundreds of thousands of distinct CDR3 sequences, 24% of them seen only once. Sequencing input: naive CD8+ T cells from blood, with Jurkat cell RNA spiked in. Subset in this sample: FACS-sorted CD8+CD4-CCR7+CD45RA+ naive T cells. The receptor source for this set is a human donor in good health. Some libraries in this study had Jurkat cell RNA spiked in.

Note on this clonotype: A much larger clone differs from this one at a single base, so this may be a read error. No conserved phenylalanine or tryptophan is present at the end of the CDR3, so a read error is the likely explanation. The chain joins TRBV5-6 to TRBJ1-1, with 7 bases fitting TRBD1. Germline CDR1 is SGHDT and CDR2 is YYEEEE. CDR3 length equals 14 residues. V was clipped by 5 bases and J by 5 bases; unmatched bases: 9. The CDR3 loop reads CASSPDRVGTEAFL. In nucleotides, the CDR3 is TGTGCCAGCAGTCCTGACAGGGTCGGAACTGAAGCTTTCCTT.

The table lists this clonotype with a few counts. V usage is TRBV4-1 and J usage is TRBJ2-7; 7 nucleotides match TRBD2. Germline-derived CDR1 and CDR2 are MGHRA and YSYEKL. Trimming took 0 bases from V and 5 from J; bases not matched to a gene: 10. The CDR3 runs to 16 residues. The CDR3 is CASSQEGAPGGDEQYF. In DNA form, the CDR3 reads TGCGCCAGCAGCCAAGAAGGGGCCCCGGGGGGTGACGAGCAGTACTTC.

This clonotype showed up many times. The CDR3 coding sequence is TGTGCCAGCAGCTTAGCCACCGGGGAGCTGTTTTTT. This translates into CASSLATGELFF. The V gene is TRBV13, the J gene TRBJ2-2; D is unclear. Between the trimmed V and J ends, which lost 1 base and 4 bases, there was a span of 1 base. From germline, CDR1 is PRHDT and CDR2 FYEKMQ (reference sequence). This CDR3 has 12 amino acids.

This clonotype has ten or more counts. V gene TRBV7-9 combines with J gene TRBJ2-3, with 10 bases that match TRBD2. This CDR3 spans 12 amino acids. V shed 9 bases and J 5 bases; nucleotides not matched to a gene: 2. Germline-derived CDR1 and CDR2 are SEHNR and FQNEAQ (reference sequence). For the CDR3, the DNA is TGTGCCAGTGGGACTAGCGAAGATACGCAGTATTTT. As protein: CASGTSEDTQYF.

V is TRBV20-1 and J is TRBJ2-7; 9 nucleotides line up with TRBD2. Germline values: CDR1 DFQATT, CDR2 SNEGSKA (reference sequence). This CDR3 contains 15 residues. V gave up 4 bases and J gave up 1 base; unmatched junction bases: 8. The CDR3 DNA follows: TGCAGTGCTACTCATAGCGGGAGTGCGTCCTACGAGCAGTACTTC. Translated, it gives CSATHSGSASYEQYF.

The genes are TRBV29-1 and TRBJ1-2, with D unclear. The CDR3 runs 13 residues. Germline V lookup: CDR1 SQVTM, CDR2 ANQGSEA. Trimming removed 3 bases at V and 3 bases at J, with 11 bases between. CDR3 nucleotides: TGCAGCGTTGACTCCCAGACTCACTATGGCTACACCTTC. Translation: CSVDSQTHYGYTF.

This clonotype appeared many times. V gene TRBV7-9 combines with J gene TRBJ2-4, with D perhaps being TRBD1 or TRBD2 (5 bases each). V was trimmed by 7 bases and J by 0 bases, leaving 13 bases between them. The CDR3 extends over 15 amino acids. Germline V lookup: CDR1 SEHNR, CDR2 FQNEAQ (reference sequence). As DNA, the CDR3 is TGTGCCAGCAACCCTCCCGGGACAGCCAAAAACATTCAGTACTTC. Its translation is CASNPPGTAKNIQYF.

There are a few counts of this clonotype. J is TRBJ2-3 and V is TRBV28; the D is unclear. Trimming left V 1 base short and J 3 bases short, with 14 bases between. Germline V gene data show CDR1 as MDHEN and CDR2 as SYDVKM. CDR3 length: 16 residues. CDR3 bases: TGTGCCAGCAGTTTATACGGCACCAGAACAACAGATACGCAGTATTTT. Amino acid sequence: CASSLYGTRTTDTQYF.

This clonotype has a handful of counts. This chain joins TRBV28 and TRBJ2-7, with TRBD2 matching over 8 bases. With 3 bases clipped from V and 6 bases from J, the junction kept 4 bases outside the gene matches. CDR1 is MDHEN, CDR2 SYDVKM, per germline. The CDR3 runs to 13 residues. In DNA form, the CDR3 reads TGTGCCAGCAGTTTTGCGGGGGGTAGCGAGCAGTACTTC. It specifies CASSFAGGSEQYF. Together with reference TRBV28 and TRBJ2-7, the CDR3 gives the full variable domain: DVKVTQSSRYLVKRTGEKVFLECVQDMDHENMFWYRQDPGLGLRLIYFSYDVKMKEKGDIPEGYSVSREKKERFSLILESASTNQTSMYLCASSFAGGSEQYFGPGTRLTVT.

The V and J genes are TRBV28 and TRBJ2-5; the match to TRBD2 covers 12 bases. V was clipped by 2 bases and J by 3 bases; unmatched bases: 4. This CDR3 spans 16 amino acids. Per the germline V gene, CDR1 is MDHEN and CDR2 is SYDVKM. CDR3 protein: CASSLGASGREETQYF. CDR3 bases: TGTGCCAGCAGTTTAGGTGCTAGCGGGAGGGAAGAGACCCAGTACTTC.

The sample holds a few counts of this clonotype. This chain links TRBV6-2 or TRBV6-3 with TRBJ2-7; tentatively, D is TRBD2 (6 bases). Germline values: CDR1 MNHEY, CDR2 SVGEGT. This CDR3 spans 14 amino acids. V was pared by 6 bases and J by 7 bases, with 19 bases between. This CDR3 reads CASSTRDLFREQYF. For the CDR3, the DNA is TGTGCCAGCAGCACACGGGACTTGTTCCGGGAGCAGTACTTC.

The CDR3, as DNA: TGTGCCAGCAGAGACAGGATGGGGTCACCCCTCCACTTT. This codes for CASRDRMGSPLHF. V and J are TRBV6-1 and TRBJ1-6; TRBD1 might be the D (6 bases). The germline V gene has CDR1 MNHNS and CDR2 SASEGT. CDR3 length: 13 amino acids. V lost 6 bases, J lost 10 bases, and 13 bases lay in between.

This clonotype was seen only a few times. In DNA form, the CDR3 reads TGTGCCAGCAGCTTGCGGACAGGTCTCGAGACCCAGTACTTC. Its protein is CASSLRTGLETQYF. The chain is built from TRBV7-9 and TRBJ2-5; 7 positions match TRBD1. Germline-derived CDR1 and CDR2 are SEHNR and FQNEAQ (reference sequence). The CDR3 sequence is 14 residues long. V shed 3 bases and J 5 bases; nucleotides not matched to a gene: 6.

This chain links TRBV27 with TRBJ2-7, with TRBD2 identical over 10 bases. The germline V gene has CDR1 MNHEY and CDR2 SMNVEV (reference sequence). CDR3 length equals 15 residues. J lost 3 bases, V lost 9 bases, and 11 bases had no gene match. CDR3 protein: CASRIERGGGYEQYF. The DNA for the CDR3 is TGTGCCAGTCGTATAGAGCGGGGGGGAGGCTACGAGCAGTACTTC.

This clonotype was counted many times. V usage is TRBV9 and J usage is TRBJ2-3, with no clear D. The V and J ends lost 0 bases and 0 bases respectively, with 11 bases between them. Per germline, CDR1 SGDLS and CDR2 YYNGEE. This CDR3 comprises 16 residues. The DNA for the CDR3 is TGTGCCAGCAGCGTAGTGGGCAGTGCTAGCACAGATACGCAGTATTTT. Translating gives CASSVVGSASTDTQYF.

This clonotype was detected ten times or more. This chain links TRBV12-5 with TRBJ2-7; unclear D gene. Trimming took off 5 bases at V and 2 bases at J, with 10 bases between the two ends. The CDR3 sequence is 13 residues long. The germline gives CDR1 LGHNT, CDR2 FRNRAP. The CDR3 bases are TGTGCTAGTGGTCCCTCCGGCCCCTACGAGCAGTACTTC. Its protein product is CASGPSGPYEQYF.

This clonotype was observed a handful of times. This chain uses TRBV19 with TRBJ2-6; no definite D call. The CDR3 extends over 15 amino acids. Trimming stripped 2 bases from V and 0 bases from J, with 5 bases between. Germline values: CDR1 LNHDA, CDR2 SQIVND (reference sequence). Written as DNA, the CDR3 is TGTGCCAGTAGTATAAGCTACTCTGGGGCCAACGTCCTGACTTTC. Its protein is CASSISYSGANVLTF.

Remarks on this clonotype: A much larger clone sits a single nucleotide away, making a read error possible. This sequence joins TRBV5-1 and TRBJ1-4, with D possibly TRBD1 on 6 matching bases. This CDR3 spans 15 amino acids. Germline V CDR1 and CDR2: SGHRS, YFSETQ. The CDR3 bases are TGCGCCAGCAGCCCATGGACAGACCATAATGAAAAACTGTTGTTT. It codes for CASSPWTDHNEKLLF.